This T cell receptor beta chain was recorded in a study of spatial heterogeneity in lung cancer. Study background: Each time, sequencing found more beta-chain sequences than alpha-chain sequences.

TCRdb ran MiXCR on the 5' RACE reads and lists one entry per CDR3 protein. The sample holds roughly 48,000 distinct CDR3 sequences, less than 5.5% seen once. The time point here: sample taken at primary tumor resection. No cell sorting; template was whole RNA from tumor, lung tissue or PBMC. Samples came from roughly 72 TRACERx patients with untreated early-stage lung cancer. This clonotype was seen many times. Germline CDR1 reads SGHTA; CDR2 reads FQGTGA. Germline trimming cut 6 bases from V and 4 bases from J; bases unmatched to any gene: 8. This CDR3 comprises 14 residues. Material: PBMCs, obtained at surgery. This rearrangement joins TRBV7-3 to TRBJ1-1; 7 bases are shared with TRBD1. The sequence was obtained from a male donor with early-stage non-small cell lung cancer. The CDR3 DNA follows: TGTGCCAGCAGGAAAGACAGGGTCGCCACTGAAGCTTTCTTT. This translates into CASRKDRVATEAFF.